The text below deals with one T cell receptor beta chain. CDR1 is SGHNT and CDR2 is YYREEE in the germline V gene (reference sequence). This CDR3 has 17 residues. V lost 3 bases and J lost 5; bases outside the gene matches: 11. The entry originates in a study of monozygotic twins with cystic fibrosis. Measured with immunoSEQ multiplex PCR; TCRdb has only the in-frame clones, and not every one. The profile shows more than 9,000 clones, 75% to 85% of them singletons. Sequenced input: blood. The genes are TRBV5-4 and TRBJ2-1, with 10 bases identical to TRBD1. The source of this sequence is a man between 18 and 35 years old with cystic fibrosis. The CDR3 loop is CASSSGTGARRDNEQFF. DNA for the CDR3: TGTGCCAGCAGCTCGGGGACAGGGGCCCGACGAGACAATGAGCAGTTCTTC. Looking up the rest from reference TRBV5-4 and TRBJ2-1 gives the full variable domain: ETGVTQSPTHLIKTRGQQVTLRCSSQSGHNTVSWYQQALGQGPQFIFQYYREEENGRGNFPPRFSGLQFPNYSSELNVNALELDDSALYLCASSSGTGARRDNEQFFGPGTRLTVL.